This T cell receptor (beta chain) was identified during a study of blood T cell repertoires in COVID-19. Methods used by the authors: How many nucleated cells were present was estimated from reference gene primer amplification. Some clones are missing from TCRdb's copy, which holds only in-frame ones; the method was immunoSEQ multiplex PCR. Clonal size and the V and J genes are those of that table, whereas D and trimming came from the DNA. Among under 200,000 clones, 82% were seen once, and the ten largest hold 4.5% to 5.5%. CDR3 length: 13 residues. Trimming left V 5 bases short and J 8 bases short, with 13 bases between. Per germline, CDR1 SGHTA and CDR2 FQGNSA.

This sequence originates from a woman aged 25 to 39 with acute or convalescent COVID-19. Sequencing was carried out using peripheral blood. V is TRBV7-2 and J is TRBJ2-1, with D uncertain. The CDR3 region is CASSRPGFYEQFF. The CDR3 DNA reads TGTGCCAGCAGCCGTCCGGGTTTCTATGAGCAGTTCTTC.